This TCR beta chain was retrieved from a study of CD8 T cells in Susac syndrome. Turning to the study itself: Intravenous immunoglobulin alone or corticosteroids were being given to patients with Susac syndrome at blood draw, unless they were therapy-naive. Study conclusions and caveats: The CD4+ T cell repertoires in Susac syndrome did not show any clonal expansion.

The Susac syndrome patients fit the recently defined diagnostic criteria for definite or probable disease. For this clonotype: The target antigen is unknown.

This CDR3 is built from 12 residues. The V end lost 5 bases, the J end lost 7 bases, and 12 bases lay between the germline ends. Reverse transcription of roughly 0.5 to 1 ug RNA was performed with random hexamers. TCRdb fed the immunoSEQ multiplex PCR reads into MiXCR, producing one record per CDR3 protein. Among roughly 200,000 distinct CDR3 sequences listed, roughly 90% were seen once. The sample consisted of CD4+ T cells from PBMCs. V usage is TRBV12-3 or TRBV12-4 and J usage is TRBJ2-7, with no clear D. The origin of this receptor is a human donor with Susac syndrome. The CDR3 reads CASSPPGSEQYF. Here the CDR3 DNA reads TGTGCCAGCAGTCCACCCGGCAGTGAGCAGTACTTC.